The 4 T cell receptor beta chains given below trace back to one sample, sequenced in a study of T cell clones after liver transplantation. The method was immunoSEQ multiplex PCR; TCRdb's version includes in-frame clones alone and lacks a portion of them. The sample has roughly 100,000 clones, approximately 85% seen once. Specimen: CD4+ T cells from blood, collected before liver transplant. The receptors shown here come from a human donor who received a liver transplant.

The chain carries TRBV2 and TRBJ1-2; D may be TRBD1 (6 bases). Per the germline V gene, CDR1 is SNHLY and CDR2 is FYNNEI. The CDR3 has 12 residues. V was trimmed by 2 bases and J by 10 bases, leaving 11 bases between them. CDR3 nucleotides: TGTGCCAGCAGTGAATTGGACAGTCTCTACACCTTC. It codes for CASSELDSLYTF. The variable domain in full, completed from reference TRBV2 and TRBJ1-2, reads EPEVTQTPSHQVTQMGQEVILRCVPISNHLYFYWYRQILGQKVEFLVSFYNNEISEKSEIFDDQFSVERPDGSNFTLKIRSTKLEDSAMYFCASSELDSLYTFGSGTRLTVV.

The rearrangement links TRBV6-5 to TRBJ1-1, with 7 bases that match TRBD1. This CDR3 is built from 15 residues. Germline trimming cut 4 bases from V and 2 bases from J; bases unmatched to any gene: 7. Germline V gene data show CDR1 as MNHEY and CDR2 as SVGAGI. The CDR3 DNA follows: TGTGCCAGCAGTTCGGACAGGCGGTCTAACACTGAAGCTTTCTTT. Its translation is CASSSDRRSNTEAFF.

V and J are TRBV6-5 and TRBJ2-5, with 11 bases lining up with TRBD2. From germline, CDR1 is MNHEY and CDR2 SVGAGI. The trim removed 6 bases at V and 3 bases at J, leaving 0 bases unmatched. The CDR3 has 13 residues. This CDR3 is CASRTSGEETQYF. The DNA for the CDR3 is TGTGCCAGCAGGACTAGCGGGGAAGAGACCCAGTACTTC.

J is TRBJ1-1 and V is TRBV28; no reliable D call. The CDR3 extends over 13 amino acids. The V and J ends lost 3 bases and 11 bases respectively, with 16 bases between them. CDR1 and CDR2 (germline): MDHEN, SYDVKM. The CDR3 loop reads CASSFPQNGGAFF. The CDR3 DNA follows: TGTGCCAGCAGTTTTCCCCAAAACGGTGGGGCTTTCTTT.